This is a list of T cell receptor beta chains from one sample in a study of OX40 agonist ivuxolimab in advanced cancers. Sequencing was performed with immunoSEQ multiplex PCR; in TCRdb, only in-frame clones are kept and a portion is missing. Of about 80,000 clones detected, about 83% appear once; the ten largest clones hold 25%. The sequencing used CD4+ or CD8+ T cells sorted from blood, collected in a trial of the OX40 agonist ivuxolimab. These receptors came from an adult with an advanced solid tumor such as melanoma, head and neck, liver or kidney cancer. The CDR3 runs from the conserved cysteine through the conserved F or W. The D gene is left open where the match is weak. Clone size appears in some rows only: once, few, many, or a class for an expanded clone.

cdr3_nt: TGTGCCAGTAAAAGAGCGAGGGTAACTAATGAAAAACTGTTTTTT; cdr3_aa: CASKRARVTNEKLFF; clone_size: -; v_call: TRBV2; d_call: -; j_call: TRBJ1-4
cdr3_nt: TGTGCCAGCAGCTTGGTAGCGGGGGGGAGCTCCTACAATGAGCAGTTCTTC; cdr3_aa: CASSLVAGGSSYNEQFF; clone_size: -; v_call: TRBV13; d_call: TRBD2; j_call: TRBJ2-1
cdr3_nt: TGTGCCAGCAGTCCGGGGGGACTAGCGGGAGGGAATGAGCAGTTCTTC; cdr3_aa: CASSPGGLAGGNEQFF; clone_size: -; v_call: TRBV6-6; d_call: TRBD2; j_call: TRBJ2-1
cdr3_nt: TGTGCCAGCTCACCGAACGAAGGGGGGTTCAATGAGCAGTTCTTC; cdr3_aa: CASSPNEGGFNEQFF; clone_size: once; v_call: TRBV18; d_call: -; j_call: TRBJ2-1
cdr3_nt: TGTGCCAGCAGCTTGGTCGGCCCCTATGGCTACACCTTC; cdr3_aa: CASSLVGPYGYTF; clone_size: -; v_call: TRBV7-9; d_call: -; j_call: TRBJ1-2
cdr3_nt: TGTGCCAGCAGTTCTCGGCCAGGTGACCTCTACGAGCAGTACTTC; cdr3_aa: CASSSRPGDLYEQYF; clone_size: -; v_call: TRBV28; d_call: -; j_call: TRBJ2-7
cdr3_nt: TGCGCCAGCAGACTGGACAGAAGCACAGATACGCAGTATTTT; cdr3_aa: CASRLDRSTDTQYF; clone_size: -; v_call: TRBV10-1; d_call: -; j_call: TRBJ2-3
cdr3_nt: TGTGCCAGCAGCTCGGACAGGGCGTCCTACAATGAGCAGTTCTTC; cdr3_aa: CASSSDRASYNEQFF; clone_size: -; v_call: TRBV11-3; d_call: TRBD1; j_call: TRBJ2-1
cdr3_nt: TGTGCCTGGAGTGTAGGGACAGACTACGAGCAGTACTTC; cdr3_aa: CAWSVGTDYEQYF; clone_size: -; v_call: TRBV30; d_call: TRBD1; j_call: TRBJ2-7
cdr3_nt: TGTGCCAGCAGGGGAACGGCAAAAGAGACCCAGTACTTC; cdr3_aa: CASRGTAKETQYF; clone_size: -; v_call: TRBV6-5; d_call: -; j_call: TRBJ2-5